This T cell receptor (beta chain) came from a study of human T cells and chemical hapten exposure. MiXCR, run by TCRdb on the RACE reads, gives a single entry per CDR3 protein. The sample has tens of thousands of distinct CDR3 sequences, 10% to 13% seen once; the top ten hold about 1.4%. CDR3 size: 15 residues. With 7 bases removed from V and 0 bases from J, the gap between germline ends came to 15 bases. Germline lookup yields CDR1 SGHNT and CDR2 YENEEA. The time point denotes: patch test 1, 2 weeks after DPC sensitization. Treatment given: therapeutic diphenylcyclopropenone sensitization with weekly scalp DPC. This clonotype was counted ten times or more.

The sample consisted of whole blood, taken in connection with sensitization to the hapten diphenylcyclopropenone (DPC). The clonotype was recovered from a woman aged 50 to 60 with alopecia areata. Some clones in this sample may be carry-over from other donors' samples. This chain links TRBV11-3 with TRBJ1-1; D possibly corresponds to TRBD1 (6 bases). CDR3: CASTQQDSLNTEAFF. The CDR3 nucleotides are TGTGCCAGCACCCAACAGGACAGTTTGAACACTGAAGCTTTCTTT.